Presented here are 4 T cell receptor beta chains from one specimen sequenced in a study of CD8 T cells in Susac syndrome. About 0.45 to 1 ug RNA was reverse transcribed with random hexamers. In TCRdb, the immunoSEQ multiplex PCR reads were re-called with MiXCR into one record per CDR3 protein. Of around 180,000 distinct CDR3 sequences listed, approximately 95% were seen once; the top ten hold 0.15% to 0.2%. Material: CD8+ T cells from PBMCs. The origin of the receptors is a human donor with multiple sclerosis.

The V and J genes are TRBV3-1 and TRBJ1-2; possible D gene TRBD1, 6 bases. Germline V gene sequence: CDR1 LGHDT, CDR2 YNNKEL (reference sequence). The CDR3 has 15 residues. V lost 4 bases and J 0 bases, leaving 12 bases between the germline ends. The CDR3 region is CASSLRRTANYGYTF. In nucleotides, the CDR3 is TGTGCCAGCAGCCTACGTCGGACAGCTAACTATGGCTACACCTTC.

The CDR3 DNA follows: TGTGCCAGCAGTTTTTTACAGCCAACTGAAGCTTTCTTT. Protein sequence: CASSFLQPTEAFF. The chain has TRBV28 and TRBJ1-1; the D is unclear. Germline CDR1 reads MDHEN; CDR2 reads SYDVKM. Trimming shortened V by 3 bases and J by 5 bases, and 10 bases separated the two germline ends. The CDR3 length is 13 residues.

V and J are TRBV13 and TRBJ1-1, with D possibly being TRBD1 (5 bases). Germline V gives CDR1 PRHDT, CDR2 FYEKMQ (reference sequence). The V end lost 5 bases, the J end lost 4 bases, and 8 bases lay between the germline ends. The CDR3 contains 12 residues. The CDR3 DNA is TGTGCCAGCAGCCCAGGGTTCACTGAAGCTTTCTTT. This sequence encodes CASSPGFTEAFF. The whole variable domain, remainder taken from reference TRBV13 and TRBJ1-1, is AAGVIQSPRHLIKEKRETATLKCYPIPRHDTVYWYQQGPGQDPQFLISFYEKMQSDKGSIPDRFSAQQFSDYHSELNMSSLELGDSALYFCASSPGFTEAFFGQGTRLTVV.

The chain has TRBV12-5 and TRBJ1-5; a possible D gene is TRBD1 (6 bases). V lost 5 bases and J lost 1, with 9 bases in between. The germline V gene encodes CDR1 LGHNT and CDR2 FRNRAP. The CDR3 runs 14 residues. Written as DNA, the CDR3 is TGTGCTAGTGGTCGTGGACAGAGCAATCAGCCCCAGCATTTT. Translating gives CASGRGQSNQPQHF.